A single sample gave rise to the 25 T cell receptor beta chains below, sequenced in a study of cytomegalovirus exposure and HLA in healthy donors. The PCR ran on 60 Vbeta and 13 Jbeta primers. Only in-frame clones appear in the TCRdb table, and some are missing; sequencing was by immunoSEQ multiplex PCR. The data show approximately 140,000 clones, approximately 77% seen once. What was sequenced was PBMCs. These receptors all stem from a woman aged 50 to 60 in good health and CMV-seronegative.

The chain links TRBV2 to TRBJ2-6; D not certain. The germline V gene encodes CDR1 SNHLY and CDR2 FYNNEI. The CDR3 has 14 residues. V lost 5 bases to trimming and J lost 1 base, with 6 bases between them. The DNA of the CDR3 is TGTGCCAGCAGTTTTACTTCTGGGGCCAACGTCCTGACTTTC. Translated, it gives CASSFTSGANVLTF.

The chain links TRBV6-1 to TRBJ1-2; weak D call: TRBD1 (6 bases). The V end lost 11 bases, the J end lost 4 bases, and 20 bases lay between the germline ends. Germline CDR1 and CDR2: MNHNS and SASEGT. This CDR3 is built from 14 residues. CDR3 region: CARSTGPRSYGYTF. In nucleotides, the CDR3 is TGTGCCCGTTCGACAGGACCCCGGAGCTATGGCTACACCTTC.

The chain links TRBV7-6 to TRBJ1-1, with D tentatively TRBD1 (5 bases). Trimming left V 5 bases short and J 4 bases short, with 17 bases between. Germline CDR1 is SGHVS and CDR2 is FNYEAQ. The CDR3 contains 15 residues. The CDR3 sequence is CASSGGVGYGTEAFF. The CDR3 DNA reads TGTGCCAGCAGCGGAGGGGTGGGTTACGGCACTGAAGCTTTCTTT.

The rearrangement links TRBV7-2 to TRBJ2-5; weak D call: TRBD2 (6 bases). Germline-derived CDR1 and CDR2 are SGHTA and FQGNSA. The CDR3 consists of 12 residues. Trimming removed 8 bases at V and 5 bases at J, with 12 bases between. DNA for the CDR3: TGTGCCAGCCTACGACGGGGGGAGACCCAGTACTTC. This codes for CASLRRGETQYF.

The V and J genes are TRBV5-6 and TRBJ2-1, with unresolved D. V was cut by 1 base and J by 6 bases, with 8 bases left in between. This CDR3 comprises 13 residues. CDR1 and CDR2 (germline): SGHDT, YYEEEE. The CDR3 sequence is CASSLQVSNEQFF. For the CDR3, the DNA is TGTGCCAGCAGCTTGCAGGTGTCCAATGAGCAGTTCTTC.

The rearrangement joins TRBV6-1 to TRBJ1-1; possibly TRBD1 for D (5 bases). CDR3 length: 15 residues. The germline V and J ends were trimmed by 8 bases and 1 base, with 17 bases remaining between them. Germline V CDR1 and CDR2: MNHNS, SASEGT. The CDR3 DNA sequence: TGTGCCAGCGTCCCTTTCAGGGTCCCGAACACTGAAGCTTTCTTT. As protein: CASVPFRVPNTEAFF.

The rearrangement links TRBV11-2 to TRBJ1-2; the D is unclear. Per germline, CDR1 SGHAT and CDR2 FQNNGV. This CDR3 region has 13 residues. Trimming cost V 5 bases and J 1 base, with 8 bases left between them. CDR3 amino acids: CASSPGYNYGYTF. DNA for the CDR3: TGTGCCAGCAGCCCGGGTTATAACTATGGCTACACCTTC.

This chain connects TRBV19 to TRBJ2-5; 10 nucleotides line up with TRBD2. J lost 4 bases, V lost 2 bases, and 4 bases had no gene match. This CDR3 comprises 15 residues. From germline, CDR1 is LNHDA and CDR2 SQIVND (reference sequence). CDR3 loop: CASSILAGDAETQYF. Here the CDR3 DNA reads TGTGCCAGTAGTATACTAGCGGGGGACGCAGAGACCCAGTACTTC.

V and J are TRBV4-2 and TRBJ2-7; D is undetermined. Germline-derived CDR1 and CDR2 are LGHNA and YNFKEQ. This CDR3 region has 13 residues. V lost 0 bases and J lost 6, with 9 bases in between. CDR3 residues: CASSQDEPSEQYF. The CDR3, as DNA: TGTGCCAGCAGCCAAGATGAGCCCTCCGAGCAGTACTTC.

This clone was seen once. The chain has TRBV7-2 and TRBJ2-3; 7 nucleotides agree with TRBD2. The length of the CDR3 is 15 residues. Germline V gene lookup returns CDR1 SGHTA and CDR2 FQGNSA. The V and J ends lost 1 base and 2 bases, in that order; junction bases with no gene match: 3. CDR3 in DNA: TGTGCCAGCAGCTTAGACGGGGGGTCCACAGATACGCAGTATTTT. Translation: CASSLDGGSTDTQYF.

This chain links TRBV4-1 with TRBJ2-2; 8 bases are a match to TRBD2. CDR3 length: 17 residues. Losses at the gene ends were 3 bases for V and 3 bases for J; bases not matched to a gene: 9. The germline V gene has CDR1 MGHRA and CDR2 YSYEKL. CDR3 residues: CASSHRGGVVYTGELFF. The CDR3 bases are TGCGCCAGCAGCCATCGGGGGGGCGTTGTGTACACCGGGGAGCTGTTTTTT.

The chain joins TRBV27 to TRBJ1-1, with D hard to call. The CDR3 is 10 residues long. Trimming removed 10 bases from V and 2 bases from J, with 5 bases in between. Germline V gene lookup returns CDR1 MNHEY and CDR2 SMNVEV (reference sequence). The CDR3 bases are TGTGCCAATCTTAACACTGAAGCTTTCTTT. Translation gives CANLNTEAFF.

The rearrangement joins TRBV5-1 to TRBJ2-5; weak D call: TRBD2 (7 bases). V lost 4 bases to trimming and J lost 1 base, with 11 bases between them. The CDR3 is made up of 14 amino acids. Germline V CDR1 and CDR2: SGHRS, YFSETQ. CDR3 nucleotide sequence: TGCGCCAGCAGCCTAGGGGGGGCCCAAGAGACCCAGTACTTC. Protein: CASSLGGAQETQYF.

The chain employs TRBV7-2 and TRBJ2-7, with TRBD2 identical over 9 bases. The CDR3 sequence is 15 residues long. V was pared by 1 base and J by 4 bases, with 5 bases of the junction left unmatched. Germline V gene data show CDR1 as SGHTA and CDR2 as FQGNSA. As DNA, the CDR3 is TGTGCCAGCAGCTTAGAAGGCGGGGGGGGTTACGAGCAGTACTTC. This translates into CASSLEGGGGYEQYF.

In nucleotides, the CDR3 is TGTGCCAGCAGCTCGGTCAGGGGATACGCTTTCTTT. Amino acids: CASSSVRGYAFF. The rearrangement joins TRBV6-5 to TRBJ1-1; maybe TRBD1 (6 bases). Germline values: CDR1 MNHEY, CDR2 SVGAGI. The CDR3 is made up of 12 amino acids. With 6 bases removed from V and 11 bases from J, the gap between germline ends came to 16 bases.

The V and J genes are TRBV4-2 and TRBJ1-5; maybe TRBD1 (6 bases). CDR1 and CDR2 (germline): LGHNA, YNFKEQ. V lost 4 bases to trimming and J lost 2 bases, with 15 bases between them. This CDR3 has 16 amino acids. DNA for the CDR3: TGTGCCAGCAGCCCGGCAGGGGCTGGGGGCAATCAGCCCCAGCATTTT. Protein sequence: CASSPAGAGGNQPQHF.

CDR3 sequence (DNA): TGTGCCAGCAGAACTGAGACAGGTAGGGGCAATCAGCCCCAGCATTTT. Protein product: CASRTETGRGNQPQHF. The chain links TRBV5-5 to TRBJ1-5, with D maybe TRBD1 (6 bases). Per the germline V gene, CDR1 is SGHKS and CDR2 is YYEKEE (reference sequence). The V gene lost 5 bases and the J gene lost 2 bases, with 17 bases spanning the gap. The length of the CDR3 is 16 residues. Full variable domain (outside the CDR3, taken from reference TRBV5-5 and TRBJ1-5): DAGVTQSPTHLIKTRGQQVTLRCSPISGHKSVSWYQQVLGQGPQFIFQYYEKEERGRGNFPDRFSARQFPNYSSELNVNALLLGDSALYLCASRTETGRGNQPQHFGDGTRLSIL.

The CDR3 DNA sequence: TGCGCCAGCAGCTTAAATGTATATGACGGGAATGGCTACACCTTC. Protein product: CASSLNVYDGNGYTF. The J gene is TRBJ1-2, the V gene TRBV5-1; D is unclear. This CDR3 comprises 15 residues. From germline, CDR1 is SGHRS and CDR2 YFSETQ. The germline V and J ends were trimmed by 2 bases and 6 bases, with 17 bases remaining between them.

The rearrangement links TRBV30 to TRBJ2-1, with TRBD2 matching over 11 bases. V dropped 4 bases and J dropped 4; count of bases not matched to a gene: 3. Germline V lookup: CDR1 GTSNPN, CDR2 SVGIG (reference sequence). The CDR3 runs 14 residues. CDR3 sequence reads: CAWNSGGAYNEQFF. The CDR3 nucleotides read TGTGCCTGGAATAGCGGGGGGGCGTACAATGAGCAGTTCTTC.

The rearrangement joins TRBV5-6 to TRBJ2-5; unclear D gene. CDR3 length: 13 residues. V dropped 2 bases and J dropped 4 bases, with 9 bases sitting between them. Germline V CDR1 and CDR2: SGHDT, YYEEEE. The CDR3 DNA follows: TGTGCCAGCAGCTTAGTAGCCGCAGAGACCCAGTACTTC. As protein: CASSLVAAETQYF. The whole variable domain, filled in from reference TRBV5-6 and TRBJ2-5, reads DAGVTQSPTHLIKTRGQQVTLRCSPKSGHDTVSWYQQALGQGPQFIFQYYEEEERQRGNFPDRFSGHQFPNYSSELNVNALLLGDSALYLCASSLVAAETQYFGPGTRLLVL.

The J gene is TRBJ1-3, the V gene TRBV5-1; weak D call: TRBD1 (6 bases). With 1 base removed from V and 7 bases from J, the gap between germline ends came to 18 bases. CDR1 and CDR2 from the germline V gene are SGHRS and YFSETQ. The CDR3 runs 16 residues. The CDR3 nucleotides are TGCGCCAGCAGCTTGCAGCCACAGGGTGAAGGGAACACCATATATTTT. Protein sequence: CASSLQPQGEGNTIYF.

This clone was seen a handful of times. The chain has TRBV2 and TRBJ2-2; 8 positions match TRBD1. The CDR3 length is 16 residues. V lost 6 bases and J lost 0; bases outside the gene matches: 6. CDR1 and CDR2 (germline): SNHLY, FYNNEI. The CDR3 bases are TGTGCCAGCAGGGGGGACAGGTTTTCGAACACCGGGGAGCTGTTTTTT. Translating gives CASRGDRFSNTGELFF.

The CDR3 protein is CASSKGQGADEQYF. CDR3 sequence (DNA): TGCGCCAGCAGCAAGGGACAGGGGGCGGACGAGCAGTACTTC. This chain links TRBV5-1 with TRBJ2-7; 12 bases map to TRBD1. CDR1 is SGHRS, CDR2 YFSETQ, per germline. With 4 bases clipped from V and 5 bases from J, the junction kept 4 bases outside the gene matches. This CDR3 contains 14 residues.

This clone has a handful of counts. The DNA of the CDR3 is TGTGCTAGTGGTTTGGGACTAGGGGACACAGATACGCAGTATTTT. Residues: CASGLGLGDTDTQYF. The chain joins TRBV12-5 to TRBJ2-3, with D perhaps matching TRBD2 (6 bases). The CDR3 extends over 15 amino acids. Germline lookup yields CDR1 LGHNT and CDR2 FRNRAP. V lost 1 base, J lost 2 bases, and 10 bases lay in between.

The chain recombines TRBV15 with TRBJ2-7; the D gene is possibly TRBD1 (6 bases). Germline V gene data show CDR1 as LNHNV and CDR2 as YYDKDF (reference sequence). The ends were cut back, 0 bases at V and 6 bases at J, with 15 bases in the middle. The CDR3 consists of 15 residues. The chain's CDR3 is CATSRDLGAIGEQYF. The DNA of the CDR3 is TGTGCCACCAGCAGAGATCTGGGGGCGATTGGCGAGCAGTACTTC.